A single sample is the source of the 10 T cell receptor beta chains below, sequenced in a study of T-cell memory formation after mild COVID-19. TCRdb re-analysed the 5' RACE reads in MiXCR, keeping a single row per CDR3 protein. Counted here are over 500,000 distinct CDR3 sequences, 15% to 20% occurring once; the ten biggest clones make up less than 10%. The sequenced material came from PBMCs or a T cell subset sorted from them (not recorded which). The receptors derive from an adult woman who had mild COVID-19 (a few samples of this study predate the infection). Cell type and time point are not known.

This clonotype was detected ten times or more. The J gene is TRBJ2-2, the V gene TRBV5-1, with D possibly TRBD1 on 6 matching bases. The V end lost 2 bases, the J end lost 1 base, and 9 bases lay between the germline ends. Per germline, CDR1 SGHRS and CDR2 YFSETQ. The CDR3 has 15 amino acids. In DNA form, the CDR3 reads TGCGCCAGCAGCTTAGCGACAGGGAACACCGGGGAGCTGTTTTTT. Its translation is CASSLATGNTGELFF.

This CDR3 is CASRAEQSRTGELFF. The CDR3 DNA reads TGTGCCAGCAGGGCGGAGCAGAGTCGGACCGGGGAGCTGTTTTTT. This rearrangement joins TRBV2 to TRBJ2-2; D is undetermined. The V gene lost 6 bases and the J gene lost 5 bases, with 16 bases spanning the gap. Germline assignment: CDR1 SNHLY and CDR2 FYNNEI. The CDR3 is 15 amino acids.

This clonotype appeared a few times. The CDR3 here is CATSRDRGGEQFF. CDR3 sequence (DNA): TGTGCCACCAGCAGAGATCGGGGGGGTGAGCAGTTCTTC. The chain is built from TRBV15 and TRBJ2-1; TRBD2 matches at 8 bases. The germline V gene encodes CDR1 LNHNV and CDR2 YYDKDF (reference sequence). With 0 bases clipped from V and 9 bases from J, the junction kept 1 base outside the gene matches. The CDR3 runs to 13 residues.

This clonotype was detected only a few times. The chain links TRBV20-1 to TRBJ1-2, with D tentatively TRBD1 (6 bases). V gave up 2 bases and J gave up 7 bases, with 11 bases separating them. The CDR3 length is 12 residues. Germline V lookup: CDR1 DFQATT, CDR2 SNEGSKA (reference sequence). For the CDR3, the DNA is TGCAGTGCTAGAAGGGGGGGTTTTGGCTACACCTTC. It is translated as CSARRGGFGYTF.

V gene TRBV6-2 or TRBV6-3 combines with J gene TRBJ1-1; TRBD1 aligns across 9 bases. Germline V lookup: CDR1 MNHEY, CDR2 SVGEGT. The CDR3 has 14 amino acids. The ends lost 7 bases at V and 2 bases at J; junction bases unmatched: 5. DNA for the CDR3: TGTGCCAGCACCCAGGACAGGGGCAACACTGAAGCTTTCTTT. This encodes CASTQDRGNTEAFF.

CDR3 loop: CASRSDRTNEKLFF. CDR3 sequence (DNA): TGTGCCAGCAGATCGGACAGGACTAATGAAAAACTGTTTTTT. The gene calls are TRBV2 and TRBJ1-4, with 7 bases matching TRBD1. CDR3 length equals 14 residues. With V trimmed by 6 bases and J by 2 bases, 3 bases remained unmatched. The germline CDR1 and CDR2 sequences are SNHLY and FYNNEI.

This clonotype was observed at least ten times. The chain recombines TRBV12-3 or TRBV12-4 with TRBJ2-5; D call uncertain. Trimming shortened V by 5 bases and J by 4 bases, and 14 bases separated the two germline ends. CDR3 length: 14 amino acids. Here the CDR3 DNA reads TGTGCCAGCAGTCCCCGAACTGGGATAGAGACCCAGTACTTC. This translates into CASSPRTGIETQYF.

The chain links TRBV9 to TRBJ2-7; D may be TRBD1 or TRBD2 (5 bases each). V was trimmed by 0 bases and J by 6 bases, leaving 22 bases between them. This CDR3 contains 17 residues. Per the germline V gene, CDR1 is SGDLS and CDR2 is YYNGEE. CDR3 bases: TGTGCCAGCAGCGTAGCCCCCCAGGAGAGGGGACCTGGCGAGCAGTACTTC. It specifies CASSVAPQERGPGEQYF.

Only a few counts were recorded for this clonotype. The rearrangement links TRBV7-9 to TRBJ2-2, with D uncertain. Germline V CDR1 and CDR2: SEHNR, FQNEAQ (reference sequence). V lost 4 bases, J lost 4 bases, and 22 bases lay in between. The CDR3 is 18 amino acids. The CDR3 DNA sequence: TGTGCCAGCAGCTCGACCACCCGCCGAAAGGGTCCCACCGGGGAGCTGTTTTTT. It encodes CASSSTTRRKGPTGELFF.

V usage is TRBV28 and J usage is TRBJ2-1; D may be TRBD1 (5 bases). From germline, CDR1 is MDHEN and CDR2 SYDVKM. The CDR3 totals 13 residues. V shed 7 bases and J shed 7 bases, with 14 bases lying between them. The CDR3 DNA sequence: TGTGCCAGCAATTCCGGGTGGACAAATGAGCAGTTCTTC. Translated, it gives CASNSGWTNEQFF.